This TCR beta chain was captured by sequencing in a study of blood T cells in healthy people across ages. Germline V CDR1 and CDR2: LGHNA, YSLEER. The CDR3 consists of 18 residues. For the second PCR, which ran for roughly 6 to 12 cycles, a sample-barcoded 5' primer and a J-beta primer mix were used. TCRdb re-called the 5' RACE reads through MiXCR, storing one row per CDR3 protein. The table lists around 820,000 distinct CDR3 sequences, more than 20% of them singletons. This clonotype was counted only a few times. An end of the junction does not agree with germline; a read error may underlie this. These data also formed part of another study, on T cells of mothers and their children. According to that study: RNA that had been extracted went wholly into cDNA synthesis, at around 1.5 ug per 15 ul.

The chain couples TRBV4-3 to TRBJ2-5; 9 positions agree with TRBD2. The clonotype comes from a boy between 5 and 17 years old in good health. The sequencing input was blood. CDR3 loop: CASSQDLGRLADHYEQYF. DNA of the CDR3: TGCGCCAGCAGCCAAGATTTGGGCCGACTAGCGGACCACTACGAGCAGTATTTC.